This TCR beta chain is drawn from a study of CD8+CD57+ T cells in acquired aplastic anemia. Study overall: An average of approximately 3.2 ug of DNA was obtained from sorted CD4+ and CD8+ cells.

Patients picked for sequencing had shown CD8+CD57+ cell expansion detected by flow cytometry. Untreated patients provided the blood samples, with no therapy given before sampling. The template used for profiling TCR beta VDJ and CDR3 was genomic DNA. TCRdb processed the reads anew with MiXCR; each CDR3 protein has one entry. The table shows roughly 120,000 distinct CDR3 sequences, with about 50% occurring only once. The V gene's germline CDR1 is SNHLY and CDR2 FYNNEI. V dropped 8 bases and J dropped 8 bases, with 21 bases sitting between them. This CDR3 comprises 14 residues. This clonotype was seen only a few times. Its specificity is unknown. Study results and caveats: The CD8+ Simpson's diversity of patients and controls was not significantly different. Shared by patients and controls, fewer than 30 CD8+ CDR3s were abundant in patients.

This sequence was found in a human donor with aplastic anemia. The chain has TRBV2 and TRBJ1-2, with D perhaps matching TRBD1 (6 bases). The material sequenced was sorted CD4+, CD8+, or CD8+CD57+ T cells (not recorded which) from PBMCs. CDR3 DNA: TGTGCCAGCGGGGGCCGCGTGGTAGGAGGGGGCTACACCTTC. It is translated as CASGGRVVGGGYTF.